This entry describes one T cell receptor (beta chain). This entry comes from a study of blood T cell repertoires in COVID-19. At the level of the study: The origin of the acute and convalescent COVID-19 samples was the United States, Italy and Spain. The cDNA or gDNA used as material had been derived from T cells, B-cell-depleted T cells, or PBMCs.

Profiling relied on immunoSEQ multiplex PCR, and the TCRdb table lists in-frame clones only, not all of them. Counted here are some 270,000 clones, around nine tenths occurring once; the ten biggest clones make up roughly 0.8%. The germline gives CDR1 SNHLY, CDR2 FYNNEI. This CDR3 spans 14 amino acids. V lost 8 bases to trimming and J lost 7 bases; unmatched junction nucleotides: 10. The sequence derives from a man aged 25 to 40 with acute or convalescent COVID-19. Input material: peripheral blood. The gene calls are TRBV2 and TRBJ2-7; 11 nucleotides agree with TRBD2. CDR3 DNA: TGTGCCAGCGCCCCCACTAGCGGGAGTTTTGAGCAGTACTTC. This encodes CASAPTSGSFEQYF.